This T cell receptor (beta chain) comes out of a study of beta chain features in type 1 diabetes. Study-wide context: The study examined around 98,000,000 sorted cells across all samples. Regarding the study as a whole: Relative to healthy donors, patients appeared to have naive, central memory and Treg TCRB repertoires that were more similar. The question of HLA type influencing TCRB rearrangement was one that remained unresolved here.

The CDR3 spans 15 residues. The V segment lost 4 bases and the J segment 1 base; nucleotides outside the gene matches: 6. Germline values: CDR1 SGHRS, CDR2 YFSETQ. CD45RO/CCR7/CD25/CD127/CD95/CD27 sorting isolated CD4+ naive, central memory, regulatory and stem cell-like memory cells. The authors reverse transcribed all of the isolated RNA, so sequencing captured expressed TCRB transcripts. Generated by immunoSEQ multiplex PCR, the TCRdb table keeps only in-frame clones and is missing some. The sample lists about 360,000 clones, roughly 12% occurring once. This clone has only a few counts. What it recognizes is unknown.

The clonotype was recovered from a man between 18 and 29 years old in good health. The V and J genes are TRBV5-1 and TRBJ1-1; the match to TRBD1 covers 8 bases. Sequencing was performed on naive CD4+ T cells from blood. The CDR3 bases are TGCGCCAGCAGCGACCAAGGACAGGGGAACACTGAAGCTTTCTTT. This codes for CASSDQGQGNTEAFF.